Below are 27 T cell receptor beta chains sequenced from a single sample in a study of PD-L1 blockade in urothelial cancer. Here immunoSEQ multiplex PCR was the method, and the copy in TCRdb shows in-frame clones only, minus some. The table shows approximately 110,000 clones, with 70% to 85% occurring only once. The material was PBMCs, obtained around atezolizumab (anti-PD-L1) treatment. The origin of the receptors is a man in his fifties with urothelial cancer.

V gene TRBV7-8 combines with J gene TRBJ2-7; TRBD2 matches 14 bases. CDR3 size: 17 residues. The germline gives CDR1 SGHVS, CDR2 FQNEAQ. The V segment lost 2 bases and the J segment 7 bases; nucleotides outside the gene matches: 10. CDR3 sequence reads: CASSLLGTSGSPGEQYF. The CDR3 DNA reads TGTGCCAGCAGCTTACTTGGGACTAGCGGGAGTCCGGGAGAGCAGTACTTC.

The J gene is TRBJ2-7, the V gene TRBV5-1; D unclear. The CDR3 loop spans 15 amino acids. CDR1 is SGHRS and CDR2 is YFSETQ in the germline V gene. V dropped 4 bases and J dropped 1 base, with 15 bases sitting between them. The DNA of the CDR3 is TGCGCCAGCAGCATGGACGGAGTCACTTCCTACGAGCAGTACTTC. Its translation: CASSMDGVTSYEQYF.

The chain uses TRBV7-6 and TRBJ2-4; no definite D call. The CDR3 totals 14 residues. Germline CDR1 reads SGHVS; CDR2 reads FNYEAQ. The germline V and J ends were trimmed by 1 base and 9 bases, with 13 bases remaining between them. CDR3 loop: CASSLESLGGIQYF. CDR3 nucleotides: TGTGCCAGCAGCTTAGAATCCCTCGGCGGCATTCAGTACTTC.

The chain is built from TRBV15 and TRBJ2-1; 7 positions match TRBD1. There are 14 residues in the CDR3. V lost 2 bases, J lost 2 bases, and 0 bases stayed unmatched. CDR1 is LNHNV, CDR2 YYDKDF, per germline (reference sequence). CDR3 sequence reads: CATSRQGAYNEQFF. The CDR3, as DNA: TGTGCCACCAGCAGACAGGGGGCCTACAATGAGCAGTTCTTC. Drawing the rest from reference TRBV15 and TRBJ2-1, the complete variable domain is DAMVIQNPRYQVTQFGKPVTLSCSQTLNHNVMYWYQQKSSQAPKLLFHYYDKDFNNEADTPDNFQSRRPNTSFCFLDIRSPGLGDTAMYLCATSRQGAYNEQFFGPGTRLTVL.

The rearrangement joins TRBV4-2 to TRBJ2-5, with TRBD1 as a possible D gene (5 bases). CDR1 and CDR2 (germline): LGHNA, YNFKEQ. The germline V and J ends were trimmed by 0 bases and 5 bases, with 10 bases remaining between them. This CDR3 is 14 amino acids long. The CDR3 spells CASSQEKGLETQYF. CDR3 sequence (DNA): TGTGCCAGCAGCCAAGAGAAGGGGCTGGAGACCCAGTACTTC.

The V gene is TRBV7-9, the J gene TRBJ2-7, with 10 bases matching TRBD1. The CDR3 spans 15 residues. Germline V gives CDR1 SEHNR, CDR2 FQNEAQ (reference sequence). With 1 base clipped from V and 5 bases from J, the junction kept 5 bases outside the gene matches. CDR3 region: CASSLVGTGVHEQYF. The CDR3 DNA reads TGTGCCAGCAGCTTAGTTGGGACAGGGGTCCACGAGCAGTACTTC.

DNA of the CDR3: TGTGCCAGCAGCGTCTTAGCGATGAACACTGAAGCTTTCTTT. The encoded protein is CASSVLAMNTEAFF. The genes are TRBV9 and TRBJ1-1; D is unresolved. CDR1 is SGDLS, CDR2 YYNGEE, per germline. The CDR3 runs to 14 residues. Trimming cost V 2 bases and J 0 bases, with 8 bases left between them.

This sequence joins TRBV10-3 and TRBJ2-7; 7 nucleotides agree with TRBD1. V lost 0 bases, J lost 3 bases, and 2 bases stayed unmatched. The CDR3 is made up of 14 amino acids. Looked up from germline, CDR1 is ENHRY and CDR2 is SYGVKD. The CDR3 is CAISESSGGYEQYF. The DNA of the CDR3 is TGTGCCATCAGTGAGTCCTCAGGGGGCTACGAGCAGTACTTC.

The rearrangement links TRBV28 to TRBJ2-5, with D perhaps matching TRBD1 (5 bases). Germline CDR1 and CDR2: MDHEN and SYDVKM. Trimming removed 6 bases from V and 1 base from J, with 15 bases in between. The CDR3 contains 15 residues. CDR3 DNA sequence: TGTGCCAGCAGCAGAAGGGTGGACATCCAAGAGACCCAGTACTTC. Its translation is CASSRRVDIQETQYF.

The gene calls are TRBV28 and TRBJ1-2; 8 bases are a match to TRBD1. Germline V gene data show CDR1 as MDHEN and CDR2 as SYDVKM. There are 15 residues in the CDR3. Trimming took 7 bases from V and 7 from J; bases not matched to a gene: 14. The chain's CDR3 is CASTPAAGGRSGYTF. The CDR3 DNA reads as TGTGCCAGCACTCCAGCGGCAGGGGGCAGGAGTGGCTACACCTTC.

This chain links TRBV29-1 with TRBJ1-1; D is possibly TRBD1 (6 bases). Trimming stripped 4 bases from V and 5 bases from J, with 11 bases between. The CDR3 sequence is 12 residues long. Germline CDR1 and CDR2: SQVTM and ANQGSEA. CDR3 amino acids: CSVVNRATEAFF. CDR3 DNA: TGCAGCGTTGTAAACAGGGCAACTGAAGCTTTCTTT.

The rearrangement links TRBV28 to TRBJ2-7; TRBD1 aligns across 7 bases. Germline V gene sequence: CDR1 MDHEN, CDR2 SYDVKM. The CDR3 is 12 amino acids. With V trimmed by 6 bases and J by 3 bases, 2 bases remained unmatched. CDR3 amino acids: CASRTGNYEQYF. The CDR3 bases are TGTGCCAGCAGGACAGGGAACTACGAGCAGTACTTC.

V is TRBV2 and J is TRBJ2-7, with D maybe TRBD2 (5 bases). The CDR3 is made up of 14 amino acids. Germline V gene sequence: CDR1 SNHLY, CDR2 FYNNEI. Trimming cost V 8 bases and J 0 bases, with 14 bases left between them. The CDR3 loop is CASGSGVSSYEQYF. The DNA for the CDR3 is TGTGCCAGCGGTTCCGGGGTTAGCTCCTACGAGCAGTACTTC.

V is TRBV28 and J is TRBJ2-7; 8 nucleotides match TRBD1. CDR3 length equals 15 residues. After removal of 5 bases from V and 1 base from J, the junction contained 7 bases not matched to a gene. The germline gives CDR1 MDHEN, CDR2 SYDVKM. CDR3 nucleotide sequence: TGTGCCAGCAGTGACAGGGGCCGCAAGTCCTACGAGCAGTACTTC. Its translation: CASSDRGRKSYEQYF.

For this clone: One junction end does not reproduce the germline sequence, and a read error may be involved. V is TRBV11-2 and J is TRBJ2-1; 10 nucleotides line up with TRBD2. Germline V CDR1 and CDR2: SGHAT, FQNNGV. The CDR3 has 16 amino acids. CDR3 nucleotide sequence: TGTGCCAGCAGCTTAGTTCCACTAGCGGGACGGAATGAACAGTTCTTC. Translation gives CASSLVPLAGRNEQFF.

The chain carries TRBV11-3 and TRBJ2-2; TRBD2 is a possible D gene (6 bases). Trimming pared 5 bases from V and 5 bases from J, leaving 21 bases between. The CDR3 is made up of 17 amino acids. Germline V gene data show CDR1 as SGHNT and CDR2 as YENEEA. The CDR3 protein is CASSPGRGLSGTGELFF. In nucleotides, the CDR3 is TGTGCCAGCAGCCCAGGGCGGGGCCTATCTGGAACCGGGGAGCTGTTTTTT.

The CDR3, as DNA: TGTGCCTGGAGGGGGGGGACCGGTGAGCAGTTCTTC. Protein sequence: CAWRGGTGEQFF. V gene TRBV30 combines with J gene TRBJ2-1, with 7 bases matching TRBD2. The germline gives CDR1 GTSNPN, CDR2 SVGIG (reference sequence). The junction had 5 bases not matched to a gene; V was cut back by 3 bases and J by 9 bases. The CDR3 covers 12 residues.

The V and J genes are TRBV5-4 and TRBJ1-2, with D possibly being TRBD1 (5 bases). Trimming stripped 0 bases from V and 1 base from J, with 13 bases between. The CDR3 consists of 16 residues. CDR1 is SGHNT, CDR2 YYREEE, per germline (reference sequence). The CDR3 protein is CASSLAGGFRNYGYTF. The CDR3 nucleotides are TGTGCCAGCAGCTTGGCCGGGGGATTCCGTAACTATGGCTACACCTTC. Looking up the rest from reference TRBV5-4 and TRBJ1-2 gives the full variable domain: ETGVTQSPTHLIKTRGQQVTLRCSSQSGHNTVSWYQQALGQGPQFIFQYYREEENGRGNFPPRFSGLQFPNYSSELNVNALELDDSALYLCASSLAGGFRNYGYTFGSGTRLTVV.

The chain joins TRBV28 to TRBJ2-3; 7 nucleotides agree with TRBD2. Unmatched junction bases numbered 5, after V lost 5 bases and J lost 0 bases. From germline, CDR1 is MDHEN and CDR2 SYDVKM. The CDR3 runs 15 residues. The CDR3 loop reads CASSNGGISTDTQYF. Here the CDR3 DNA reads TGTGCCAGCAGTAACGGGGGGATTAGCACAGATACGCAGTATTTT.

This chain uses TRBV5-6 with TRBJ2-3; a possible D gene is TRBD2 (6 bases). The ends were cut back, 1 base at V and 2 bases at J, with 11 bases in the middle. CDR1 and CDR2 from the germline V gene are SGHDT and YYEEEE. This CDR3 spans 15 amino acids. The CDR3 sequence: CASSLRGAVTDTQYF. DNA for the CDR3: TGTGCCAGCAGCTTGCGCGGGGCCGTCACAGATACGCAGTATTTT.

This clone is a singleton in its sample. The rearrangement joins TRBV11-3 to TRBJ2-2; D call uncertain. The CDR3 is 14 residues long. The germline V gene encodes CDR1 SGHNT and CDR2 YENEEA. V lost 2 bases to trimming and J lost 1 base, with 5 bases between them. In nucleotides, the CDR3 is TGTGCCAGCAGCTTAACACAGAACACCGGGGAGCTGTTTTTT. Translating gives CASSLTQNTGELFF.

The rearrangement links TRBV7-8 to TRBJ2-7, with D possibly TRBD1 on 5 matching bases. The V end was cut by 5 bases, the J end by 2 bases, with 10 bases between. Germline CDR1 SGHVS, CDR2 FQNEAQ. The CDR3 loop spans 13 amino acids. The DNA for the CDR3 is TGTGCCAGCAGCCCAGGGTTCCCCTACGAGCAGTACTTC. This codes for CASSPGFPYEQYF.

The count of this clone is one. V and J are TRBV18 and TRBJ2-7, with D possibly TRBD1 on 5 matching bases. Germline CDR1 KGHSH, CDR2 LQKENI. This CDR3 spans 15 amino acids. V lost 2 bases and J 5 bases, leaving 16 bases between the germline ends. DNA of the CDR3: TGTGCCAGCTCACCATTTGTGGACACAGATAACGAGCAGTACTTC. Its protein product is CASSPFVDTDNEQYF.

This chain links TRBV6-5 with TRBJ1-2, with 7 bases matching TRBD1. Trimming removed 5 bases from V and 3 bases from J; junction bases left unmatched: 9. CDR1 and CDR2 from the germline V gene are MNHEY and SVGAGI. The CDR3 consists of 15 residues. This CDR3 is CASSPTGTAYYGYTF. CDR3 sequence (DNA): TGTGCCAGCAGTCCAACCGGGACAGCCTACTATGGCTACACCTTC.

The V gene is TRBV10-3, the J gene TRBJ2-1; perhaps TRBD1 as D (6 bases). V was pared by 7 bases and J by 0 bases, with 19 bases between. Germline V gene lookup returns CDR1 ENHRY and CDR2 SYGVKD. The CDR3 totals 17 residues. The DNA for the CDR3 is TGTGCCATCAATGTGGGTACCGGGACACCCTCCTACAATGAGCAGTTCTTC. Its translation is CAINVGTGTPSYNEQFF.

The chain uses TRBV5-6 and TRBJ2-7; 8 nucleotides align to TRBD2. V lost 4 bases to trimming and J lost 7 bases; unmatched junction nucleotides: 19. From germline, CDR1 is SGHDT and CDR2 YYEEEE. The CDR3 covers 17 residues. This chain's CDR3 is CASSLTPLRRLAREQYF. CDR3 DNA sequence: TGTGCCAGCAGCCTTACTCCGCTCCGGAGACTAGCGCGGGAGCAGTACTTC.

The J gene is TRBJ1-1, the V gene TRBV20-1; a possible D gene is TRBD1 (6 bases). Germline lookup yields CDR1 DFQATT and CDR2 SNEGSKA (reference sequence). V lost 6 bases, J lost 7 bases, and 12 bases lay in between. CDR3 length: 11 amino acids. The CDR3 sequence: CSASGRGEAFF. The CDR3 DNA is TGCAGTGCCTCCGGCAGGGGTGAAGCTTTCTTT.